Listed here is a single T cell receptor (beta chain). For a library built for alpha chains, this beta chain is a stray read; little rests on its size. This sample is part of a study of spatial heterogeneity in lung cancer. As for the study in general: Just over 70 TRACERx patients with early, untreated non-small cell lung cancer donated samples. When follow-up PBMC samples existed, they were sequenced (at a median of around 23 months after resection).

A single record per CDR3 protein comes from TCRdb applying MiXCR to the 5' RACE reads. The repertoire has around 3,000 distinct CDR3 sequences, roughly 50% of them found once; the top ten carry less than 3.5%. Described time point: blood at routine non-recurrence follow-up after resection. Whole RNA was taken from tumor, nontumor lung or frozen PBMC; it was then sequenced unsorted. The CDR3 consists of 15 residues. The germline V gene has CDR1 SGHVS and CDR2 FQNEAQ. V lost 1 base, J lost 0 bases, and 7 bases lay in between. The specimen was PBMCs, collected at follow-up. The V and J genes are TRBV7-8 and TRBJ1-3; D is ambiguous. The source of this sequence is a male donor with early-stage non-small cell lung cancer. CDR3 loop: CASSLERVSGNTIYF. The DNA of the CDR3 is TGTGCCAGCAGCTTAGAGCGGGTCTCTGGAAACACCATATATTTT.